These T cell receptor beta chains were read from a single sample in a study of blood T cell repertoires in COVID-19. Sequencing was performed with immunoSEQ multiplex PCR; in TCRdb, only in-frame clones are kept and a portion is missing. The table includes about 240,000 clones, roughly four fifths detected once. Material for sequencing was peripheral blood. The receptors come from a woman older than 75 with acute or convalescent COVID-19. The CDR3 runs from the conserved cysteine through the conserved F or W. D genes are given only for firm matches. Some rows mark clone size as missing; the rest say once, few, many or name a class of expanded clone.

j_call | cdr3_length | clone_size | v_call | d_call | cdr3_nt | cdr3_aa
TRBJ2-7 | 13 | . | TRBV7-3 | TRBD2 | TGTGCCAGCAGCTCCCGGGGGGGCCACGAGCAGTACTTC | CASSSRGGHEQYF
TRBJ2-3 | 12 | . | TRBV10-3 | TRBD1 | TGTGCCATCAGTGAACAGGGGGGTACGCAGTATTTT | CAISEQGGTQYF
TRBJ2-2 | 17 | . | TRBV5-1 | TRBD1 | TGCGCCAGCAGCTCGGGACAGGGGGCAGTGAACACCGGGGAGCTGTTTTTT | CASSSGQGAVNTGELFF
TRBJ2-5 | 15 | . | TRBV5-4 | . | TGTGCCAGCAGCTTCCGACTGAGGGACCAAGAGACCCAGTACTTC | CASSFRLRDQETQYF
TRBJ2-2 | 12 | once | TRBV11-3 | . | TGTGCCAGCAGCTTAGCAGTCGGGGAGCTGTTTTTT | CASSLAVGELFF
TRBJ1-5 | 14 | . | TRBV4-1 | . | TGCGCCAGCAGCCAAGAACAGCAGGGACAGCCCCAGCATTTT | CASSQEQQGQPQHF
TRBJ1-2 | 16 | . | TRBV6-1 | . | TGTGCCAGCAGTGGAGAGGAGGGGCCTACTAACTATGGCTACACCTTC | CASSGEEGPTNYGYTF
TRBJ2-2 | 16 | . | TRBV18 | TRBD2 | TGTGCCAGCTCACCCCTAGCGGGGGGGCCTACCGGGGAGCTGTTTTTT | CASSPLAGGPTGELFF
TRBJ1-2 | 13 | . | TRBV19 | TRBD1 | TGTGCCAGCCGGGGACAGATTAACTATGGCTACACCTTC | CASRGQINYGYTF
TRBJ2-3 | 13 | few | TRBV10-3 | TRBD2 | TGTGCCACCGATAGCGGGAGCACAGATACGCAGTATTTT | CATDSGSTDTQYF
TRBJ1-4 | 15 | . | TRBV5-4 | . | TGTGCCAGCAGCGGTGGGCAGGGTCTTAATGAAAAACTGTTTTTT | CASSGGQGLNEKLFF
TRBJ1-6 | 18 | . | TRBV6-6 | . | TGTGCCAGCAGTCGAGCGGGGGGAGCGGCGGCCTATAATTCACCCCTCCACTTT | CASSRAGGAAAYNSPLHF
TRBJ2-6 | 18 | . | TRBV19 | TRBD1 | TGTGCCAGTAGCCAGGTCGCGCAGGGGGTAATTGGGGCCAACGTCCTGACTTTC | CASSQVAQGVIGANVLTF
TRBJ2-1 | 15 | few | TRBV2 | . | TGTGCCAGCAGTGCCAGGTCACCTTTACCCAATGAGCAGTTCTTC | CASSARSPLPNEQFF
TRBJ2-7 | 13 | . | TRBV10-2 | TRBD1 | TGCGCCACTTCCAGGGGGAGCTCCTACGAGCAGTACTTC | CATSRGSSYEQYF
TRBJ1-4 | 16 | . | TRBV19 | TRBD1 | TGTGCCAGTAGTACGACAGGGACCCAGGGTAATGAAAAACTGTTTTTT | CASSTTGTQGNEKLFF
TRBJ1-4 | 13 | . | TRBV28 | . | TGTGCCAGCAGTTTAGGGAGGAAGGAAAAACTGTTTTTT | CASSLGRKEKLFF
TRBJ2-5 | 14 | once | TRBV18 | TRBD1 | TGTGCCAGCTCACCAGGACAGGGGCCAGAGACCCAGTACTTC | CASSPGQGPETQYF